This T cell receptor beta chain appears in the sequencing data of a study of patients and donors after allogeneic stem cell transplantation. Trimming removed 5 bases from V and 6 bases from J; junction bases left unmatched: 11. The CDR3 runs 15 residues. Germline assignment: CDR1 SGHNT and CDR2 YENEEA. Via MiXCR, TCRdb re-called the RT-PCR reads, giving one row per CDR3 protein. The sample holds about 74,000 distinct CDR3 sequences, approximately 25% seen once. The V call is TRBV11-3, the J call TRBJ2-7, with TRBD1 matching 9 bases. This receptor was taken from a human donor who was either an allogeneic HSCT recipient or a stem cell or donor lymphocyte infusion donor (not recorded which). It is not recorded whose cells these are; they may come from a transplant donor. The source material was blood, either unsorted or a sorted T cell fraction (not recorded which). The CDR3, as DNA: TGTGCCAGCAGCCCCTACAGGGGGCCCTCTGGCGAGCAGTACTTC. This sequence encodes CASSPYRGPSGEQYF.